Shown below are 15 T cell receptor beta chains from a single sample sequenced in a study of CD8 T cells in ankylosing spondylitis. TCRdb processed the 5' RACE reads anew with MiXCR; each CDR3 protein has one entry. The sample has 200,000 to 300,000 distinct CDR3 sequences; roughly 32% are singletons. Sequenced material: blood, either unsorted or a sorted T cell fraction (not recorded which). The source of these receptors is a male donor with ankylosing spondylitis or in good health (not recorded which).

This rearrangement joins TRBV11-1 to TRBJ1-2, with D possibly matching TRBD1 (5 bases). The V gene lost 2 bases and the J gene lost 4 bases, with 26 bases spanning the gap. The germline V gene has CDR1 SGHAT and CDR2 FQDESV (reference sequence). CDR3 length equals 19 residues. The CDR3 bases are TGTGCCAGCAGCTTACTGGGGAACCCACAAGCGGACGGGGGCTATGGCTACACCTTC. Translation gives CASSLLGNPQADGGYGYTF.

The V and J genes are TRBV6-5 and TRBJ2-3, with TRBD2 identical over 9 bases. Germline CDR1 and CDR2: MNHEY and SVGAGI. This CDR3 region has 15 residues. V lost 4 bases and J lost 3; bases outside the gene matches: 5. CDR3 in amino acids: CASSLPSGATDTQYF. For the CDR3, the DNA is TGTGCCAGCAGTTTACCTAGCGGGGCTACAGATACGCAGTATTTT.

The DNA for the CDR3 is TGTGCCAGCATCTCCCTTAGGGGGGGGGAACTCTACAATGAGCAGTTCTTC. It codes for CASISLRGGELYNEQFF. The rearrangement uses TRBV28 and TRBJ2-1, with a tentative D call TRBD2 (7 bases). The CDR3 consists of 17 residues. The V end lost 7 bases, the J end lost 3 bases, and 22 bases lay between the germline ends. Germline-derived CDR1 and CDR2 are MDHEN and SYDVKM.

This rearrangement joins TRBV3-1 to TRBJ2-3, with D maybe TRBD1 (5 bases). Deletions cut 4 bases from V and 2 bases from J, with 10 bases between. This CDR3 has 14 residues. Germline V gives CDR1 LGHDT, CDR2 YNNKEL (reference sequence). CDR3 DNA sequence: TGTGCCAGCAGCCCCCAGGGTCACACAGATACGCAGTATTTT. Its translation: CASSPQGHTDTQYF.

The V and J genes are TRBV27 and TRBJ2-3; 9 positions agree with TRBD1. This CDR3 contains 16 residues. Germline values: CDR1 MNHEY, CDR2 SMNVEV (reference sequence). V was clipped by 5 bases and J by 1 base; unmatched bases: 7. CDR3 sequence: CASSLTGTGRTDTQYF. As DNA, the CDR3 is TGTGCCAGCAGTCTAACCGGGACAGGGCGCACAGATACGCAGTATTTT.

The CDR3, as DNA: TGCAGCGTTGAACTTGCCCCGGGTCCGAACACTGAAGCTTTCTTT. Amino acids: CSVELAPGPNTEAFF. The chain combines TRBV29-1 with TRBJ1-1; D is ambiguous. V was cut by 2 bases and J by 1 base, with 14 bases left in between. In germline, CDR1 is SQVTM, CDR2 ANQGSEA. The CDR3 contains 15 residues.

The chain recombines TRBV20-1 with TRBJ2-3; no definite D call. With 0 bases removed from V and 2 bases from J, the gap between germline ends came to 9 bases. Germline V lookup: CDR1 DFQATT, CDR2 SNEGSKA (reference sequence). This CDR3 comprises 14 residues. CDR3 nucleotides: TGCAGTGCTAGAGACGATCTATACACAGATACGCAGTATTTT. Encoded protein: CSARDDLYTDTQYF.

This clonotype was counted a few times. The J gene is TRBJ1-2, the V gene TRBV7-9; weak D call: TRBD1 (5 bases). With 5 bases removed from V and 7 bases from J, the gap between germline ends came to 17 bases. The CDR3 is 14 residues long. Germline V gene sequence: CDR1 SEHNR, CDR2 FQNEAQ (reference sequence). The CDR3 sequence: CASSVPTGLSGYTF. CDR3 bases: TGTGCCAGCAGCGTACCAACAGGACTCAGTGGCTACACCTTC.

The rearrangement links TRBV5-1 to TRBJ2-1; 7 bases are shared with TRBD2. J lost 13 bases, V lost 0 bases, and 13 bases had no gene match. CDR3 size: 15 residues. The germline V gene encodes CDR1 SGHRS and CDR2 YFSETQ. CDR3 amino acids: CASSLAGRLTTSQFF. DNA of the CDR3: TGCGCCAGCAGCTTGGCCGGTCGGTTGACGACTAGCCAGTTCTTC. The full variable domain, with the rest looked up from reference TRBV5-1 and TRBJ2-1, is KAGVTQTPRYLIKTRGQQVTLSCSPISGHRSVSWYQQTPGQGLQFLFEYFSETQRNKGNFPGRFSGRQFSNSRSEMNVSTLELGDSALYLCASSLAGRLTTSQFFGPGTRLTVL.

V is TRBV29-1 and J is TRBJ1-2; 11 positions match TRBD1. The V and J ends lost 7 bases and 2 bases, in that order; junction bases with no gene match: 3. CDR3 length: 13 amino acids. Looked up from germline, CDR1 is SQVTM and CDR2 is ANQGSEA. The CDR3 spells CSGTGGLNYGYTF. CDR3 coding DNA: TGCAGCGGGACAGGGGGCTTGAACTATGGCTACACCTTC.

This chain uses TRBV6-5 with TRBJ2-3; D call uncertain. Per germline, CDR1 MNHEY and CDR2 SVGAGI. The CDR3 consists of 13 residues. The V and J ends lost 2 bases and 5 bases respectively, with 8 bases between them. The CDR3 protein is CASSYGDRDTQYF. The CDR3 coding sequence is TGTGCCAGCAGTTACGGGGATAGAGATACGCAGTATTTT.

This clonotype has more than one count but fewer than ten. CDR3 bases: TGTGCCAGCAGCGGGACAGGAGGGGGGGATCCTTATGGCTACACCTTC. This sequence encodes CASSGTGGGDPYGYTF. The V and J genes are TRBV9 and TRBJ1-2; 7 bases agree with TRBD1. In germline, CDR1 is SGDLS, CDR2 YYNGEE. V gave up 3 bases and J gave up 5 bases; unmatched junction bases: 13. This CDR3 comprises 16 residues.

The chain uses TRBV11-2 and TRBJ2-4, with D possibly being TRBD2 (5 bases). Germline V gene data show CDR1 as SGHAT and CDR2 as FQNNGV. V lost 6 bases and J 9 bases, leaving 21 bases between the germline ends. This CDR3 has 15 amino acids. The CDR3 here is CASRALVDQRTIQYF. CDR3 sequence (DNA): TGTGCCAGCAGGGCCCTAGTTGACCAGCGGACCATTCAGTACTTC.

The V and J genes are TRBV7-6 and TRBJ1-3, with a weak D call TRBD1 (5 bases). There are 16 residues in the CDR3. V lost 1 base and J 0 bases, leaving 10 bases between the germline ends. The germline gives CDR1 SGHVS, CDR2 FNYEAQ. CDR3 region: CASSLGHRTSGNTIYF. For the CDR3, the DNA is TGTGCCAGCAGCTTAGGGCACAGGACCTCTGGAAACACCATATATTTT.

This clonotype has a handful of counts. This chain uses TRBV6-2 or TRBV6-3 with TRBJ2-7, with D unclear. V lost 6 bases, J lost 6 bases, and 15 bases lay in between. CDR1 is MNHEY and CDR2 is SVGEGT in the germline V gene. This CDR3 has 13 amino acids. CDR3 residues: CASRGLSRGEQYF. In DNA, the CDR3 is TGTGCCAGCAGGGGCCTAAGTAGAGGCGAGCAGTACTTC.